This is a list of T cell receptor beta chains from one sample in a study of shared clonotypes between healthy human individuals. Measured with immunoSEQ multiplex PCR; TCRdb has only the in-frame clones, and not every one. The sample comprises roughly 760,000 clones, roughly 70% of which are singletons, and less than 2% rests with the top ten. Sequences were obtained from memory CD4+ T cells sorted from blood. The receptors here all came from a woman in her twenties or thirties in good health. The CDR3 runs from the conserved cysteine through the conserved F or W. A D gene is named only where the DNA matches it firmly. The size of a clone is reported for some rows only, either as once, few or many, or as a class for expanded clones.

clone size	V gene	J gene	D gene	CDR3 DNA	CDR3 protein
.	TRBV30	TRBJ1-1	.	TGTGCCTGGCATGGACGGGCGAACACTGAAGCTTTCTTT	CAWHGRANTEAFF
once	TRBV6-6	TRBJ2-7	.	TGTGCCAACCCAGGGGGGGGGTACGAGCAGTACTTC	CANPGGGYEQYF
few	TRBV10-2	TRBJ2-1	.	TGCGCCAGCAGTGATCGGACTGAGTGGGATGAGCAGTTCTTC	CASSDRTEWDEQFF
.	TRBV6-1	TRBJ2-1	.	TGTGCCAGCACCGGACAGATAGACAATGAGCAGTTCTTC	CASTGQIDNEQFF
.	TRBV5-1	TRBJ2-3	TRBD1	TGCGCCAGCAGCTTGGGACAGGGGTCCCCAGATACGCAGTATTTT	CASSLGQGSPDTQYF
.	TRBV7-2	TRBJ2-3	.	TGTGCCAGCAGCTTAGCTGGTTTTTCCGGTACGCAGTATTTT	CASSLAGFSGTQYF
few	TRBV29-1	TRBJ2-2	TRBD2	TGCAGCGTTTCACTAGCGGGAGGTCCCGGGGAGCTGTTTTTT	CSVSLAGGPGELFF
few	TRBV6-6	TRBJ1-1	TRBD1	TGTGCCAGCAAGTCCCCAGGGGGGTATACTGAAGCTTTCTTT	CASKSPGGYTEAFF
.	TRBV5-1	TRBJ2-1	TRBD1	TGCGCCAGCAGCTTGGGGGACAGGGCCAATGAGCAGTTCTTC	CASSLGDRANEQFF
.	TRBV5-4	TRBJ2-3	TRBD2	TGTGCCAGCAGCTTGGGTAGCGGGAGGGAGGATACGCAGTATTTT	CASSLGSGREDTQYF
.	TRBV20-1	TRBJ2-3	.	TGCAGTGCTAGGGGGTCTAATACGCAGTATTTT	CSARGSNTQYF
.	TRBV6-1	TRBJ1-5	.	TGTGCCAGCGCCAGACCGGATCAGCCCCAGCATTTT	CASARPDQPQHF
.	TRBV2	TRBJ1-4	.	TGTGCCAGCAGTGGACAGCCCCACCGGGGTAATGAAAAACTGTTTTTT	CASSGQPHRGNEKLFF
.	TRBV30	TRBJ2-1	TRBD2	TGTGCCTGGGAAGCGGGATCCTACAATGAGCAGTTCTTC	CAWEAGSYNEQFF
.	TRBV14	TRBJ2-1	.	TGTGCCAGCAGCCAAGATAGAGGGATGAAGGATGAGCAGTTCTTC	CASSQDRGMKDEQFF
.	TRBV7-9	TRBJ2-7	.	TGTGCCAGCAACCTAGCCGGGACCTACGAGCAGTACTTC	CASNLAGTYEQYF
once	TRBV18	TRBJ2-7	.	TGTGCCAGCTCACCACCGGGGAGTGGCGAGCAGTACTTC	CASSPPGSGEQYF
.	TRBV5-1	TRBJ1-5	.	TGCGCCAGCAGCTTGGGTCCTAATCAGCCCCAGCATTTT	CASSLGPNQPQHF
.	TRBV6-5	TRBJ1-1	TRBD1	TGTGCCAGCAGAAGACAGGGGACAACTGAAGCTTTCTTT	CASRRQGTTEAFF
.	TRBV6-5	TRBJ2-7	TRBD2	TGTGCCAGCAGTCGGACTAGCGGGACCCACGAGCAGTACTTC	CASSRTSGTHEQYF
.	TRBV19	TRBJ2-5	TRBD1	TGTGCCAGTAGCGGACAGGGCCAAGAGACCCAGTACTTC	CASSGQGQETQYF
.	TRBV6-1	TRBJ2-7	.	TGTGCCAGCAGCCTGGGTTGGGAGGACTACGAGCAGTACTTC	CASSLGWEDYEQYF
.	TRBV6-1	TRBJ1-3	.	TGTGCCAGCAGTGAAGGTCAGAACAGAAACACCATATATTTT	CASSEGQNRNTIYF
.	TRBV4-1	TRBJ2-3	.	TGCGCCAGCAGCCAAGTCGGGGTCCTAGATACGCAGTATTTT	CASSQVGVLDTQYF
once	TRBV5-6	TRBJ1-2	.	TGTGCCAGCAGCTTTCGACAGATCTATGGCTACACCTTC	CASSFRQIYGYTF
few	TRBV30	TRBJ1-4	.	TGTGCCTGGAGTGCCCCCCCCGGGGCTAATGAAAAACTGTTTTTT	CAWSAPPGANEKLFF